The table lists the clone carrying this TCR beta chain with a few counts. These data are taken from a study of graft-versus-host responses after intestinal transplantation. Looking at the study overall: Anti-thymocyte globulin induction was given to all recipients, followed by tacrolimus and steroids for roughly 3 years.

The protocol was immunoSEQ multiplex PCR, while the TCRdb copy is restricted to in-frame clones and leaves out a portion. The sample consists of about 18,000 clones, more than 30% of them appearing once. Irradiated stimulators labeled with violet dye, approximately 200,000 in number, were plated with approximately 200,000 CFSE-labeled responders. This CDR3 has 14 amino acids. Germline V gene sequence: CDR1 MNHNY, CDR2 SVGAGI (reference sequence). V dropped 6 bases and J dropped 7 bases, with 13 bases sitting between them. This receptor was taken from a human patient who received an intestinal transplant. This chain links TRBV6-6 with TRBJ1-6; the D gene is possibly TRBD1 (5 bases). This specimen was alloreactive CD4+ T cells from a mixed lymphocyte reaction culture, taken before intestinal transplant. Subset in this sample: CFSE-low proliferating T cells sorted from roughly six-day pre-transplant mixed lymphocyte reaction (GvH or HvG direction). Written as DNA, the CDR3 is TGTGCCAGCAGCCGAGGGACGGGAAATTCACCCCTCCACTTT. This gives the protein CASSRGTGNSPLHF.